This entry describes one TCR beta chain. The target antigen is unknown. Donors were drawn from the roughly 120-subject validation cohort, separate from the roughly 700-subject first cohort. Data came from immunoSEQ multiplex PCR; TCRdb stores just in-frame clones and leaves some out. The sample carries 78,000 or so clones, around 94% recorded once. This sample was taken from a study of cytomegalovirus exposure and HLA in healthy donors. Study context: The approximately 670 first-cohort repertoires and the 110 or so validation repertoires shared the same platform, a later analysis reported. Regarding the study as a whole: The tendency of first-cohort TCR clusters to co-occur in the approximately 120 validation repertoires was identified by a subsequent analysis. Cytomegalovirus association was listed for 150 to 200 TCR beta chains.

Sample: PBMCs. The TCR comes from a woman in her late teens or twenties in good health and CMV-seropositive.

The CDR3 sequence: CASSVFDRGFYYGYTF. CDR3 DNA: TGCGCCAGCAGCGTTTTCGACAGGGGGTTTTACTATGGCTACACCTTC. The chain carries TRBV5-1 and TRBJ1-2; TRBD1 aligns across 9 bases. The trim removed 4 bases at V and 3 bases at J, leaving 10 bases unmatched. CDR1 and CDR2 from the germline V gene are SGHRS and YFSETQ. CDR3 length: 16 residues.